These 28 T cell receptor beta chains were sequenced from one sample in a study of blood T cells in healthy people across ages. Alongside a J-beta primer mix, a sample-barcoded 5' primer served in a second PCR lasting roughly 7 to 11 cycles. One entry per CDR3 protein, called by TCRdb with MiXCR from the 5' RACE reads. The table records 1.4 million or so distinct CDR3 sequences, approximately 39% of them present only once. Sequencing input: blood. These receptors were taken from a woman aged 18 to 35 in good health.

This clonotype was counted between two and nine times. The chain recombines TRBV28 with TRBJ2-2, with D possibly being TRBD1 or TRBD2 (6 bases each). Trimming left V 5 bases short and J 3 bases short, with 16 bases between. This CDR3 spans 16 amino acids. The V gene's germline CDR1 is MDHEN and CDR2 SYDVKM. In DNA form, the CDR3 reads TGTGCCAGCAGTCCTAATATAGGGGGGTACACCGGGGAGCTGTTTTTT. Its protein is CASSPNIGGYTGELFF.

Only a few counts were recorded for this clonotype. This rearrangement joins TRBV29-1 to TRBJ2-5; tentative D call: TRBD1 (7 bases). CDR1 is SQVTM and CDR2 is ANQGSEA in the germline V gene. The V and J ends lost 7 bases and 11 bases respectively, with 17 bases between them. The CDR3 is made up of 11 amino acids. CDR3 sequence reads: CSGGTAWEQYF. In DNA, the CDR3 is TGCAGCGGCGGGACAGCCTGGGAGCAGTACTTC.

V usage is TRBV12-3 or TRBV12-4 and J usage is TRBJ1-4, with D unresolved. Trimming took 1 base from V and 10 from J, leaving 7 bases between them. The CDR3 contains 12 residues. CDR3 loop: CASSLEGRKLFF. The CDR3 DNA sequence: TGTGCCAGCAGTTTAGAAGGGAGAAAACTGTTTTTT.

The V gene is TRBV29-1, the J gene TRBJ1-2; 8 bases agree with TRBD1. The germline CDR1 and CDR2 sequences are SQVTM and ANQGSEA. V lost 7 bases, J lost 8 bases, and 24 bases stayed unmatched. The CDR3 is made up of 17 amino acids. The CDR3 is CSEFGLGTGRDKDGYTF. The CDR3 DNA follows: TGCAGCGAATTTGGACTAGGGACAGGCCGAGACAAGGACGGCTACACCTTC.

As DNA, the CDR3 is TGTGCCATCAGTGGGAAGACTGACAACACTGAAGCTTTCTTT. As protein: CAISGKTDNTEAFF. This rearrangement joins TRBV10-3 to TRBJ1-1; D is uncertain. Germline loops: CDR1 ENHRY, CDR2 SYGVKD. V was shortened by 4 bases and J by 2 bases, with 11 bases between the two germline ends. CDR3 length: 14 residues.

This clonotype came up a few times. V usage is TRBV6-6 and J usage is TRBJ1-6, with D unclear. This CDR3 spans 15 amino acids. Germline CDR1 MNHNY, CDR2 SVGAGI (reference sequence). V lost 7 bases, J lost 0 bases, and 10 bases lay in between. The CDR3 DNA sequence: TGTGCCAGCAAATATGAACTCTCCTATAATTCACCCCTCCACTTT. Its protein is CASKYELSYNSPLHF.

The sample holds a few counts of this clonotype. V gene TRBV2 combines with J gene TRBJ1-1, with D hard to call. V was pared by 3 bases and J by 1 base, with 15 bases between. The CDR3 runs 16 residues. Germline loops: CDR1 SNHLY, CDR2 FYNNEI. CDR3 sequence (DNA): TGTGCCAGCAGTGATTTTAGGTCCTCGGGGAACACTGAAGCTTTCTTT. Translated: CASSDFRSSGNTEAFF.

J is TRBJ2-1 and V is TRBV5-6; tentatively, D is TRBD1 (6 bases). The CDR3 length is 17 residues. Germline loops: CDR1 SGHDT, CDR2 YYEEEE. V was trimmed by 3 bases and J by 0 bases, leaving 16 bases between them. The CDR3 here is CASSSPSGVGSYNEQFF. The DNA for the CDR3 is TGTGCCAGCAGCTCGCCCTCAGGGGTCGGCTCCTACAATGAGCAGTTCTTC.

The table lists this clonotype with a few counts. The chain couples TRBV9 to TRBJ1-2; no clear D gene. V was trimmed by 0 bases and J by 4 bases, leaving 10 bases between them. Germline values: CDR1 SGDLS, CDR2 YYNGEE. The CDR3 runs to 14 residues. CDR3 in amino acids: CASSVVTVSYGYTF. In DNA form, the CDR3 reads TGTGCCAGCAGCGTAGTAACGGTCAGCTATGGCTACACCTTC.

The chain is built from TRBV27 and TRBJ1-2; weak D call: TRBD1 (6 bases). Between the trimmed V and J ends, which lost 3 bases and 4 bases, there was a span of 12 bases. The germline CDR1 and CDR2 sequences are MNHEY and SMNVEV (reference sequence). The CDR3 totals 14 residues. Here the CDR3 DNA reads TGTGCCAGCAGTTTGCAGAGGGGGGTCTATGGCTACACCTTC. The encoded protein is CASSLQRGVYGYTF.

The chain recombines TRBV28 with TRBJ2-5, with 8 bases matching TRBD1. This CDR3 has 13 amino acids. Germline loops: CDR1 MDHEN, CDR2 SYDVKM. V lost 4 bases, J lost 11 bases, and 9 bases stayed unmatched. The CDR3 region has the DNA TGTGCCAGCAGTTCAGGGGGCCACAATGAGCAGTACTTC. As protein: CASSSGGHNEQYF.

The CDR3 spells CASSPGQGRSGYTF. As DNA, the CDR3 is TGTGCCAGCAGCCCAGGACAAGGGCGGAGTGGCTACACCTTC. The rearrangement joins TRBV9 to TRBJ1-2; D perhaps matches TRBD1 (5 bases). Germline CDR1 reads SGDLS; CDR2 reads YYNGEE. V lost 4 bases and J 7 bases, leaving 17 bases between the germline ends. This CDR3 comprises 14 residues. Supplemented by reference TRBV9 and TRBJ1-2, the full variable domain reads DSGVTQTPKHLITATGQRVTLRCSPRSGDLSVYWYQQSLDQGLQFLIQYYNGEERAKGNILERFSAQQFPDLHSELNLSSLELGDSALYFCASSPGQGRSGYTFGSGTRLTVV.

There are a few counts of this clonotype. This chain links TRBV6-1 with TRBJ2-7, with D hard to call. Germline-derived CDR1 and CDR2 are MNHNS and SASEGT. Trimming left V 7 bases short and J 1 base short, with 5 bases between. The CDR3 consists of 11 residues. The DNA for the CDR3 is TGTGCCAGCACCGTTTCCTACGAGCAGTACTTC. Protein sequence: CASTVSYEQYF.

The chain recombines TRBV7-9 with TRBJ2-5, with 7 bases that match TRBD2. The CDR3 length is 15 residues. Looked up from germline, CDR1 is SEHNR and CDR2 is FQNEAQ (reference sequence). V lost 6 bases to trimming and J lost 4 bases; unmatched junction nucleotides: 11. The chain's CDR3 is CASSPKVAGVETQYF. The DNA for the CDR3 is TGTGCCAGCAGTCCCAAGGTGGCGGGGGTAGAGACCCAGTACTTC.

The chain joins TRBV7-3 to TRBJ2-5; D possibly matches TRBD1 or TRBD2 (5 bases each). This CDR3 contains 13 residues. Germline V gene lookup returns CDR1 SGHTA and CDR2 FQGTGA. Between the trimmed V and J ends, which lost 1 base and 5 bases, there was a span of 8 bases. The CDR3 protein is CASSLMGRETQYF. The CDR3 DNA sequence: TGTGCCAGCAGCTTAATGGGACGGGAGACCCAGTACTTC.

This clonotype was picked up a small number of times. This chain joins TRBV9 and TRBJ2-3; 8 bases are a match to TRBD2. Germline V gene sequence: CDR1 SGDLS, CDR2 YYNGEE. V trimming: 4 bases; J trimming: 2 bases; junction bases outside the gene matches: 9. There are 16 residues in the CDR3. CDR3 amino acids: CASSRRGGPFTDTQYF. CDR3 DNA sequence: TGTGCCAGCAGCCGTCGGGGGGGGCCCTTCACAGATACGCAGTATTTT.

V usage is TRBV20-1 and J usage is TRBJ2-1, with a tentative D call TRBD2 (5 bases). Looked up from germline, CDR1 is DFQATT and CDR2 is SNEGSKA (reference sequence). The CDR3 sequence is 14 residues long. V was clipped by 3 bases and J by 0 bases, with 9 bases between them. The CDR3 coding sequence is TGCAGTGCTAGCGGACTCAACTCCTACAATGAGCAGTTCTTC. Translated: CSASGLNSYNEQFF.

The genes are TRBV4-2 and TRBJ2-7, with 8 bases aligning to TRBD2. The CDR3 totals 15 residues. V lost 2 bases and J lost 5; bases outside the gene matches: 8. Germline CDR1 LGHNA, CDR2 YNFKEQ. CDR3 in DNA: TGTGCCAGCAGCCAATTAGCGGGATTTGGCAACGAGCAGTACTTC. It translates to CASSQLAGFGNEQYF.

The chain has TRBV12-3 or TRBV12-4 and TRBJ2-3; D is perhaps TRBD1 or TRBD2 (6 bases each). Between the trimmed V and J ends, which lost 3 bases and 3 bases, there was a span of 13 bases. This CDR3 has 15 amino acids. CDR3 sequence reads: CASSLAPGATDTQYF. The CDR3 nucleotides read TGTGCCAGCAGTTTGGCCCCGGGGGCAACAGATACGCAGTATTTT.

The rearrangement uses TRBV12-3 or TRBV12-4 and TRBJ1-3; the D is unclear. The CDR3 extends over 13 amino acids. V was pared by 4 bases and J by 7 bases, with 11 bases between. The CDR3: CASSSKRRNTIYF. DNA of the CDR3: TGTGCCAGCAGTTCAAAGCGCCGGAACACCATATATTTT.

This clonotype turned up a few times. The rearrangement links TRBV6-2 or TRBV6-3 to TRBJ2-4; 9 nucleotides align to TRBD1. The J call may be mistaken, given a closer DNA end match to TRBJ2-7. The length of the CDR3 is 14 residues. CDR1 is MNHEY and CDR2 is SVGEGT in the germline V gene. The CDR3 region is CASKPGQGAYEQYF. The CDR3 DNA follows: TGTGCCAGCAAGCCGGGACAGGGTGCCTACGAGCAGTACTTC.

V gene TRBV4-1 combines with J gene TRBJ2-6; D unclear. The germline gives CDR1 MGHRA, CDR2 YSYEKL. Trimming took 8 bases from V and 2 from J, leaving 4 bases between them. This CDR3 contains 12 residues. The CDR3 nucleotides read TGCGCCAGCGGTGCTGGGGCCAACGTCCTGACTTTC. It encodes CASGAGANVLTF.

This clonotype was found a few times. The chain carries TRBV12-3 or TRBV12-4 and TRBJ2-5; D not resolved. The V and J ends lost 4 bases and 0 bases respectively, with 9 bases between them. The CDR3 covers 14 residues. This CDR3 is CASSSSSNQETQYF. For the CDR3, the DNA is TGTGCCAGCAGTTCGAGCAGTAACCAAGAGACCCAGTACTTC.

The chain recombines TRBV12-3 or TRBV12-4 with TRBJ1-5; TRBD1 matches at 7 bases. The J segment lost 7 bases and the V segment lost 5 bases, leaving 8 bases of the junction unmatched. CDR3 length: 14 residues. The CDR3 reads CASSGTAGRQPQHF. CDR3 nucleotides: TGTGCCAGCAGTGGGACAGCCGGGAGGCAGCCCCAGCATTTT.

The chain carries TRBV4-3 and TRBJ1-2; no clear D. Germline V gene sequence: CDR1 LGHNA, CDR2 YSLEER. V lost 0 bases to trimming and J lost 1 base, with 9 bases between them. The CDR3 spans 15 residues. The chain's CDR3 is CASSQEVRRNYGYTF. CDR3 coding DNA: TGCGCCAGCAGCCAAGAAGTTAGGCGTAACTATGGCTACACCTTC.

The rearrangement joins TRBV12-3 or TRBV12-4 to TRBJ2-2; perhaps TRBD2 as D (5 bases). The germline V and J ends were trimmed by 6 bases and 5 bases, with 16 bases remaining between them. The CDR3 extends over 15 amino acids. The CDR3 nucleotides read TGTGCCAGCAGCCTAACGGGGTTGGGGACCGGGGAGCTGTTTTTT. It translates to CASSLTGLGTGELFF.

The chain employs TRBV6-2 or TRBV6-3 and TRBJ2-1; the D gene is possibly TRBD1 (6 bases). V dropped 4 bases and J dropped 4 bases, with 23 bases sitting between them. The CDR3 loop spans 18 amino acids. In germline, CDR1 is MNHEY, CDR2 SVGEGT. In DNA form, the CDR3 reads TGTGCCAGCAGTTTCACGACTTGGGGGCGGTACGATTACAATGAGCAGTTCTTC. Protein sequence: CASSFTTWGRYDYNEQFF.

The chain links TRBV7-3 to TRBJ2-1; 13 bases match TRBD2. The germline gives CDR1 SGHTA, CDR2 FQGTGA. Trimming cost V 5 bases and J 5 bases; bases outside gene matches: 9. The CDR3 sequence is 17 residues long. The DNA for the CDR3 is TGTGCCAGCAGCCGACGGACTAGCGGGAGACTAAACAATGAGCAGTTCTTC. This gives the protein CASSRRTSGRLNNEQFF. Full variable domain (missing parts from reference TRBV7-3 and TRBJ2-1): GAGVSQTPSNKVTEKGKYVELRCDPISGHTALYWYRQSLGQGPEFLIYFQGTGAADDSGLPNDRFFAVRPEGSVSTLKIQRTERGDSAVYLCASSRRTSGRLNNEQFFGPGTRLTVL.